These 25 T cell receptor beta chains were sequenced from one sample in a study of shared clonotypes between healthy human individuals. Repertoires were generated with immunoSEQ multiplex PCR, while TCRdb's copy carries only in-frame clones and drops some. Here the sample spans roughly 500,000 clones, around 95% being singletons. Sequencing used naive CD4+ T cells sorted from blood. Subset of the sample: CD45RA+ positively selected. The receptors here all came from a woman aged 30 to 39 in good health.

This chain connects TRBV5-4 to TRBJ1-1; D possibly corresponds to TRBD1 (6 bases). Trimming shortened V by 0 bases and J by 5 bases, and 11 bases separated the two germline ends. The germline V gene encodes CDR1 SGHNT and CDR2 YYREEE (reference sequence). The CDR3 spans 14 residues. DNA of the CDR3: TGTGCCAGCAGCTTGGGAAACAGGGATACTGAAGCTTTCTTT. Translated, it gives CASSLGNRDTEAFF.

V is TRBV9 and J is TRBJ2-5; D is possibly TRBD1 or TRBD2 (5 bases each). Germline V gene data show CDR1 as SGDLS and CDR2 as YYNGEE. The CDR3 totals 15 residues. V was trimmed by 4 bases and J by 4 bases, leaving 17 bases between them. The DNA for the CDR3 is TGTGCCAGCAGCACTCGGGACGGATTCCTAGAGACCCAGTACTTC. This encodes CASSTRDGFLETQYF.

This clone was seen a few times. This chain joins TRBV27 and TRBJ1-5; D possibly corresponds to TRBD1 (5 bases). V lost 6 bases, J lost 7 bases, and 13 bases lay in between. The germline gives CDR1 MNHEY, CDR2 SMNVEV (reference sequence). CDR3 length: 13 amino acids. The CDR3 loop reads CASRGQGRQPQHF. The DNA of the CDR3 is TGTGCCAGCAGGGGTCAGGGAAGGCAGCCCCAGCATTTT.

The chain carries TRBV27 and TRBJ2-7, with TRBD1 matching 9 bases. J gave up 4 bases and V 7 bases, and 5 bases lay outside the gene matches. Germline V gene lookup returns CDR1 MNHEY and CDR2 SMNVEV (reference sequence). CDR3 size: 13 residues. The CDR3 here is CASIGGTGYEQYF. Written as DNA, the CDR3 is TGTGCCAGCATTGGCGGGACAGGGTACGAGCAGTACTTC.

This rearrangement joins TRBV11-1 to TRBJ2-7, with D perhaps matching TRBD1 or TRBD2 (5 bases each). The CDR3 consists of 15 residues. V gave up 7 bases and J gave up 0 bases, with 16 bases separating them. Per the germline V gene, CDR1 is SGHAT and CDR2 is FQDESV (reference sequence). CDR3 nucleotide sequence: TGTGCCAGCACCAATAACCCGGGGCCCTCCTACGAGCAGTACTTC. It yields the protein CASTNNPGPSYEQYF. The whole variable domain, filled in from reference TRBV11-1 and TRBJ2-7, reads EAEVAQSPRYKITEKSQAVAFWCDPISGHATLYWYRQILGQGPELLVQFQDESVVDDSQLPKDRFSAERLKGVDSTLKIQPAELGDSAMYLCASTNNPGPSYEQYFGPGTRLTVT.

The chain links TRBV2 to TRBJ1-2; TRBD1 matches 7 bases. Looked up from germline, CDR1 is SNHLY and CDR2 is FYNNEI. CDR3 length: 13 amino acids. The J segment lost 4 bases and the V segment lost 8 bases, leaving 7 bases of the junction unmatched. The CDR3 is CASCSGGTYGYTF. For the CDR3, the DNA is TGTGCCAGCTGCTCAGGGGGAACCTATGGCTACACCTTC.

The CDR3 loop reads CASSLQGDSYEQYF. The CDR3 nucleotides are TGTGCCAGCAGCTTACAGGGGGACTCCTACGAGCAGTACTTC. The chain is built from TRBV11-2 and TRBJ2-5; 7 positions match TRBD1. The closer fit of TRBJ2-7 to the DNA end suggests the J call may be wrong. CDR3 size: 14 residues. Per germline, CDR1 SGHAT and CDR2 FQNNGV.

This chain joins TRBV27 and TRBJ2-7, with no clear D. The CDR3 spans 15 residues. The germline CDR1 and CDR2 sequences are MNHEY and SMNVEV (reference sequence). With 5 bases removed from V and 0 bases from J, the gap between germline ends came to 14 bases. The CDR3 bases are TGTGCCAGCAGTCCTGCGGAGAGGAGCTCCTACGAGCAGTACTTC. It yields the protein CASSPAERSSYEQYF.

The chain recombines TRBV27 with TRBJ2-3; no clear D gene. CDR1 is MNHEY, CDR2 SMNVEV, per germline (reference sequence). The CDR3 sequence is 13 residues long. V gave up 5 bases and J gave up 2 bases, with 8 bases separating them. CDR3 bases: TGTGCCAGCAGTACGGCGTCCACAGATACGCAGTATTTT. Encoded protein: CASSTASTDTQYF.

This clone was seen only a few times. J is TRBJ1-1 and V is TRBV7-9; possibly TRBD1 for D (5 bases). The CDR3 runs 13 residues. The germline V gene has CDR1 SEHNR and CDR2 FQNEAQ (reference sequence). Trimming removed 3 bases from V and 9 bases from J, with 14 bases in between. CDR3 loop: CASSFTPGGKAFF. In nucleotides, the CDR3 is TGTGCCAGCAGCTTCACGCCGGGGGGGAAAGCTTTCTTT.

The count of this clone is one. The rearrangement links TRBV23-1 to TRBJ2-5; D may be TRBD2 (6 bases). The J call is in doubt because the DNA end fits TRBJ2-7 better. TRBV23-1 is an ORF, and what it does is uncertain. This CDR3 region has 13 residues. In DNA, the CDR3 is TGCGCCAGCAGTCAAGGGGGGTTAAGCGAGCAGTACTTC. Amino acid sequence: CASSQGGLSEQYF.

The CDR3 region is CASSRRDRGSEQYF. Written as DNA, the CDR3 is TGTGCCAGCAGTCGTCGGGACAGGGGCTCCGAGCAGTACTTC. This sequence joins TRBV27 and TRBJ2-5, with 10 nucleotides matching TRBD1. The J call is doubtful: the DNA matches TRBJ2-7 better. The CDR3 contains 14 residues. Germline CDR1 reads MNHEY; CDR2 reads SMNVEV (reference sequence).

The chain links TRBV4-1 to TRBJ2-7; TRBD1 might be the D (6 bases). The V gene's germline CDR1 is MGHRA and CDR2 YSYEKL. The V end was cut by 0 bases, the J end by 2 bases, with 11 bases between. The CDR3 is 15 residues long. The CDR3 nucleotides read TGCGCCAGCAGCCAAGACCGGGACATCGCCTACGAGCAGTACTTC. Protein product: CASSQDRDIAYEQYF.

The rearrangement joins TRBV29-1 to TRBJ1-3; no clear D. The germline gives CDR1 SQVTM, CDR2 ANQGSEA. This CDR3 has 11 amino acids. V was clipped by 8 bases and J by 8 bases, with 13 bases between them. CDR3 residues: CSRNGRDTIYF. The CDR3 nucleotides are TGCAGCCGGAATGGGCGGGACACCATATATTTT.

This chain connects TRBV2 to TRBJ2-3; 15 nucleotides align to TRBD2. The CDR3 loop spans 18 amino acids. Germline CDR1 and CDR2: SNHLY and FYNNEI. V lost 0 bases and J lost 1; bases outside the gene matches: 2. CDR3 DNA: TGTGCCAGCAGTGAAGCGGGACTAGCGGGAGGCGGCACAGATACGCAGTATTTT. This gives the protein CASSEAGLAGGGTDTQYF.

The rearrangement joins TRBV7-8 to TRBJ2-7, with 7 bases fitting TRBD1. This CDR3 contains 16 residues. The germline CDR1 and CDR2 sequences are SGHVS and FQNEAQ. With 5 bases clipped from V and 2 bases from J, the junction kept 12 bases outside the gene matches. Written as DNA, the CDR3 is TGTGCCAGCAGCCCAAACACGGGACAGATTACCTACGAGCAGTACTTC. It specifies CASSPNTGQITYEQYF.

J is TRBJ2-3 and V is TRBV25-1, with D maybe TRBD2 (6 bases). The CDR3 loop spans 16 amino acids. Per germline, CDR1 MGHDK and CDR2 SYGVNS. V was trimmed by 5 bases and J by 1 base, leaving 16 bases between them. CDR3 sequence (DNA): TGTGCCAGCAGTTCCGGGGGTTTGTCTGGCACAGATACGCAGTATTTT. Protein product: CASSSGGLSGTDTQYF.

The V and J genes are TRBV10-2 and TRBJ2-7, with a weak D call TRBD2 (5 bases). V shed 4 bases and J shed 4 bases, with 26 bases lying between them. The CDR3 is 18 amino acids. The germline V gene has CDR1 WSHSY and CDR2 SAAADI. CDR3 sequence reads: CASSGILRQGGVGYEQYF. The CDR3 DNA reads TGCGCCAGCAGTGGGATTCTTAGGCAAGGAGGTGTCGGGTACGAGCAGTACTTC.

The V gene is TRBV6-5, the J gene TRBJ2-7; D is unresolved. This CDR3 has 11 amino acids. The V and J ends lost 6 bases and 2 bases respectively, with 5 bases between them. In germline, CDR1 is MNHEY, CDR2 SVGAGI. As DNA, the CDR3 is TGTGCCAGCAGCCGAGCCTACGAGCAGTACTTC. Residues: CASSRAYEQYF.

The chain couples TRBV2 to TRBJ2-4, with D hard to call. V lost 6 bases to trimming and J lost 9 bases, with 21 bases between them. CDR3 length: 15 amino acids. The germline gives CDR1 SNHLY, CDR2 FYNNEI. The CDR3 loop is CASSEFLLTVSIQYF. The CDR3 nucleotides read TGTGCCAGCAGCGAATTCCTTTTGACTGTAAGCATTCAGTACTTC. Full variable domain (outside the CDR3, taken from reference TRBV2 and TRBJ2-4): EPEVTQTPSHQVTQMGQEVILRCVPISNHLYFYWYRQILGQKVEFLVSFYNNEISEKSEIFDDQFSVERPDGSNFTLKIRSTKLEDSAMYFCASSEFLLTVSIQYFGAGTRLSVL.

This chain links TRBV28 with TRBJ1-2; 8 nucleotides align to TRBD1. The CDR3 length is 14 residues. CDR1 is MDHEN and CDR2 is SYDVKM in the germline V gene. With V trimmed by 6 bases and J by 7 bases, 10 bases remained unmatched. The CDR3 DNA reads TGTGCCAGCAGGTCCGGACAGGGTGGTTTTGGCTACACCTTC. This translates into CASRSGQGGFGYTF.

The chain uses TRBV2 and TRBJ1-6; D ambiguous. Germline loops: CDR1 SNHLY, CDR2 FYNNEI. Trimming removed 10 bases from V and 7 bases from J, with 14 bases in between. The CDR3 length is 13 residues. The CDR3 is CANSRTENSPLHF. CDR3 sequence (DNA): TGTGCCAACTCGAGGACGGAAAATTCACCCCTCCACTTT.

This chain uses TRBV19 with TRBJ1-5; D is ambiguous. With 1 base removed from V and 4 bases from J, the gap between germline ends came to 11 bases. The V gene's germline CDR1 is LNHDA and CDR2 SQIVND (reference sequence). The length of the CDR3 is 15 residues. The DNA for the CDR3 is TGTGCCAGTAGTATAGCACAATTCCCAAATCAGCCCCAGCATTTT. This gives the protein CASSIAQFPNQPQHF.

The chain employs TRBV15 and TRBJ2-1, with 7 nucleotides matching TRBD1. CDR3 length equals 14 residues. Germline V gene data show CDR1 as LNHNV and CDR2 as YYDKDF (reference sequence). Trimming took 2 bases from V and 9 from J; bases not matched to a gene: 7. CDR3: CATSRRQGPGEQFF. The CDR3 nucleotides are TGTGCCACCAGCAGACGACAGGGTCCGGGTGAGCAGTTCTTC.

V and J are TRBV5-6 and TRBJ2-5, with a weak D call TRBD2 (6 bases). Between the trimmed V and J ends, which lost 5 bases and 5 bases, there was a span of 16 bases. CDR1 is SGHDT, CDR2 YYEEEE, per germline. CDR3 length equals 14 residues. The CDR3 protein is CASRPGVWVETQYF. The CDR3 DNA follows: TGTGCCAGCAGACCGGGGGTGTGGGTTGAGACCCAGTACTTC. Variable domain in full (rest from reference TRBV5-6 and TRBJ2-5): DAGVTQSPTHLIKTRGQQVTLRCSPKSGHDTVSWYQQALGQGPQFIFQYYEEEERQRGNFPDRFSGHQFPNYSSELNVNALLLGDSALYLCASRPGVWVETQYFGPGTRLLVL.